A selection of T cell receptor beta chains follows, all from one sample in a study of cytomegalovirus exposure and HLA in healthy donors. The protocol was immunoSEQ multiplex PCR, while the TCRdb copy is restricted to in-frame clones and leaves out a portion. The table records 81,000 or so clones, less than 85% of them present only once. Source material: PBMCs. Receptors originate from a man aged 55 to 69 in good health and CMV-seronegative. Each CDR3 is given with its conserved first and last residue. D genes are given only for firm matches. Clone size is stated in some rows and not others, as once, few, many or a class when expanded.

v_gene	j_gene	d_gene	abundance	CDR3nt	CDR3aa
TRBV6-6	TRBJ1-1	.	.	TGTGCCAGCAGCATGGGGGGGCGCGGCACTGAAGCTTTCTTT	CASSMGGRGTEAFF
TRBV19	TRBJ2-4	.	.	TGTGCCAGTAGTGTACAGGGTGGGGGGGGCCAAAACATTCAGTACTTC	CASSVQGGGGQNIQYF
TRBV5-1	TRBJ2-2	.	.	TGCGCCAGCAGCTCCCGGACATTCGGGAACACCGGGGAGCTGTTTTTT	CASSSRTFGNTGELFF
TRBV2	TRBJ1-6	TRBD1	.	TGTGCCAGCAGTCTCGAGGAGGGAAAGGACAGGGCCGTCAATTCACCCCTCCACTTT	CASSLEEGKDRAVNSPLHF
TRBV30	TRBJ1-2	.	.	TGTGCCTGGAGGCCTTGGGGAGGGCCTAACTATGGCTACACCTTC	CAWRPWGGPNYGYTF
TRBV29-1	TRBJ2-5	.	.	TGCAGCGTTGATAGGGGGGGGGCCCAAGAGACCCAGTACTTC	CSVDRGGAQETQYF
TRBV7-3	TRBJ2-1	TRBD2	once	TGTGCCAGCAGCAACCCTAGCGGGGGCGAAACACCCTACAATGAGCAGTTCTTC	CASSNPSGGETPYNEQFF
TRBV6-6	TRBJ1-2	TRBD1	.	TGTGCCAGCAGTTACCGGACAGGGGGATACTATGGCTACACCTTC	CASSYRTGGYYGYTF
TRBV19	TRBJ1-6	TRBD1	.	TGTGCCAGTACCCCCGGGACAGGGTTGAATTCACCCCTCCACTTT	CASTPGTGLNSPLHF
TRBV29-1	TRBJ1-1	.	.	TGCAGCGTTGAAGACAGGATGAACACTGAAGCTTTCTTT	CSVEDRMNTEAFF
TRBV5-5	TRBJ1-1	TRBD1	.	TGTGCCAGCAGCTTGGAGGGACAGGGCTCGGGTGCTGAAGCTTTCTTT	CASSLEGQGSGAEAFF
TRBV11-2	TRBJ2-7	TRBD1	.	TGTGCCAGCAGTCCCGGACAGGGGGGATCCTACGAGCAGTACTTC	CASSPGQGGSYEQYF
TRBV19	TRBJ2-7	TRBD1	few	TGTGCCAGTAGCCCTGGAAGGGACAGGGTCCGCGAGCAGTACTTC	CASSPGRDRVREQYF
TRBV30	TRBJ1-2	.	.	TGTGCCTGGAGTACCGACAGCTCCTATGGCTACACCTTC	CAWSTDSSYGYTF
TRBV2	TRBJ1-2	.	.	TGTGCCAGCAGTGAAGGAGTTACGGGCTACACCTTC	CASSEGVTGYTF
TRBV7-9	TRBJ2-3	.	.	TGTGCCAGCAGCTTATCGAGGACAGCCACAGATACGCAGTATTTT	CASSLSRTATDTQYF
TRBV30	TRBJ2-5	.	.	TGTGCCTGGAGGCACGGGGGACGACAACCGCCGCAGTACTTC	CAWRHGGRQPPQYF
TRBV12-5	TRBJ1-1	.	few	TGTGCTAGTGGTTTTTCCGCTGAAGCTTTCTTT	CASGFSAEAFF
TRBV27	TRBJ1-2	TRBD1	.	TGTGCCAGCAGTTTATCGGGACAGACGTTCTACACCTTC	CASSLSGQTFYTF
TRBV27	TRBJ2-1	.	.	TGTGCCAGCAGTTTAAATTCATTTGCCTACAATGAGCAGTTCTTC	CASSLNSFAYNEQFF
TRBV21-1	TRBJ2-2	.	.	TGTGCCAGCAGCAAAAGTCTTCAGCGGGGCTCCACCGGGGAGCTGTTTTTT	CASSKSLQRGSTGELFF
TRBV7-9	TRBJ2-1	TRBD2	.	TGTGCCAGCCAACGTAGCGGGGGGTTCTACAATGAGCAGTTCTTC	CASQRSGGFYNEQFF
TRBV19	TRBJ1-1	.	.	TGTGCCAGTATGGAGATATCGGGCACTGAAGCTTTCTTT	CASMEISGTEAFF
TRBV19	TRBJ1-4	.	.	TGTGCCAGTAGTACTCAGGGTGCAACTAATGAAAAACTGTTTTTT	CASSTQGATNEKLFF
TRBV7-7	TRBJ2-2	.	once	TGTGCCAGCAGCTTAGCAGCAGGCGCCGGGGAGCTGTTTTTT	CASSLAAGAGELFF
TRBV6-4	TRBJ2-1	TRBD2	many	TGTGCCAGCAGTGAGATTAGCGGGGCCTCCAATGAGCAGTTCTTC	CASSEISGASNEQFF
TRBV6-5	TRBJ1-1	.	.	TGTGCCAGCAGCTCAACCAGTGGTGGCACTGAAGCTTTCTTT	CASSSTSGGTEAFF
TRBV7-9	TRBJ2-1	.	few	TGTGCCAGCAGCTTAGCATTGGCGGGGACGAATGAGCAGTTCTTC	CASSLALAGTNEQFF
TRBV5-1	TRBJ2-5	TRBD2	.	TGCGCCAGCCGGACTAGCGGGGGGCTTCAAGAGACCCAGTACTTC	CASRTSGGLQETQYF
TRBV12-5	TRBJ1-1	.	.	TGTGCTAGTGGTTTGCCCGGGAACACTGAAGCTTTCTTT	CASGLPGNTEAFF
TRBV6-6	TRBJ2-1	.	.	TGTGCCACCTCACAGGGTCCAAATTACAATGAGCAGTTCTTC	CATSQGPNYNEQFF
TRBV6-1	TRBJ2-3	TRBD1	.	TGTGCCAGCAGCCTGACCGGGACAGGGGGAGATACGCAGTATTTT	CASSLTGTGGDTQYF
TRBV5-6	TRBJ2-1	TRBD2	.	TGTGCCAGCAGCTTTAGATGGCGGGGGAACAATGAGCAGTTCTTC	CASSFRWRGNNEQFF
TRBV6-5	TRBJ1-2	TRBD1	few	TGTGCCAGCAGTTACACCGACAGGGCGGACTATGGCTACACCTTC	CASSYTDRADYGYTF
TRBV19	TRBJ1-5	.	few	TGTGCCAGTAGTAGCCAGGACAGTCACAATCAGCCCCAGCATTTT	CASSSQDSHNQPQHF
TRBV19	TRBJ1-5	.	.	TGTGCCAGTAGAGTAGGCACCGGCGGTAGCAATCAGCCCCAGCATTTT	CASRVGTGGSNQPQHF
TRBV9	TRBJ2-5	TRBD2	.	TGTGCCAGCAGCGTAGGGGTAGCGGGGGGGCCGGAGACCCAGTACTTC	CASSVGVAGGPETQYF